The 23 T cell receptor beta chains given below trace back to one sample, sequenced in a study of blood T cell repertoires in COVID-19. The method was immunoSEQ multiplex PCR; TCRdb's version includes in-frame clones alone and lacks a portion of them. The sample contains about 380,000 clones, around 89% of which appear only once. Sequencing was performed on PBMCs or T cells enriched from blood (not recorded which). Receptors originate from a woman between 18 and 29 years old who had recovered from COVID-19.

V usage is TRBV9 and J usage is TRBJ2-5, with a tentative D call TRBD1 (5 bases). The germline CDR1 and CDR2 sequences are SGDLS and YYNGEE. This CDR3 contains 15 residues. Trimming stripped 0 bases from V and 1 base from J, with 10 bases between. In nucleotides, the CDR3 is TGTGCCAGCAGCGTAGATCTGGGGCCCCAAGAGACCCAGTACTTC. Translated, it gives CASSVDLGPQETQYF. Full variable domain (missing parts from reference TRBV9 and TRBJ2-5): DSGVTQTPKHLITATGQRVTLRCSPRSGDLSVYWYQQSLDQGLQFLIQYYNGEERAKGNILERFSAQQFPDLHSELNLSSLELGDSALYFCASSVDLGPQETQYFGPGTRLLVL.

V is TRBV3-1 (or the pseudogene TRBV3-2) and J is TRBJ1-2; D perhaps matches TRBD1 (6 bases). The ends were cut back, 4 bases at V and 5 bases at J, with 20 bases in the middle. The CDR3 totals 16 residues. CDR1 and CDR2 from the germline V gene are LGHDT and YNNKEL (reference sequence). The CDR3 spells CASSRAITGFRYGYTF. The CDR3 nucleotides read TGTGCCAGCAGCCGGGCAATCACAGGGTTTAGGTATGGCTACACCTTC.

This clone was found once. CDR3 sequence reads: CASSYPPGRTGNTGELFF. In DNA, the CDR3 is TGTGCCAGCAGTTACCCTCCAGGCCGGACAGGGAACACCGGGGAGCTGTTTTTT. The V call is TRBV6-2 or TRBV6-3, the J call TRBJ2-2; 7 bases map to TRBD1. This CDR3 spans 18 amino acids. Trimming removed 2 bases from V and 1 base from J; junction bases left unmatched: 10. Per germline, CDR1 MNHEY and CDR2 SVGEGT.

V and J are TRBV19 and TRBJ2-3; 8 bases match TRBD1. V lost 1 base, J lost 2 bases, and 5 bases stayed unmatched. The CDR3 contains 16 residues. Germline assignment: CDR1 LNHDA and CDR2 SQIVND (reference sequence). The CDR3 loop reads CASSIGQGKPTDTQYF. The CDR3 DNA follows: TGTGCCAGTAGTATAGGACAGGGGAAGCCCACAGATACGCAGTATTTT.

For this clone: An end of the junction does not agree with germline; a read error may underlie this. The chain links TRBV7-7 to TRBJ2-1, with 8 bases lining up with TRBD1. CDR3 length: 15 residues. Germline CDR1 is SSHAT and CDR2 is FNYEAQ (reference sequence). The CDR3 nucleotides read TGTGCTAGCAGCTCCGGACAGGGAGGATACAATGAGCAGTTCTTC. Protein product: CASSSGQGGYNEQFF.

V is TRBV12-3 or TRBV12-4 and J is TRBJ1-1, with D maybe TRBD1 (6 bases). This CDR3 has 13 amino acids. The V and J ends lost 3 bases and 5 bases respectively, with 10 bases between them. In nucleotides, the CDR3 is TGTGCCAGCAGTTTGTACAGGGCGACTGAAGCTTTCTTT. Translated: CASSLYRATEAFF.

This chain connects TRBV3-1 (or the pseudogene TRBV3-2) to TRBJ2-7, with D possibly TRBD2 on 5 matching bases. This CDR3 region has 14 residues. The germline V gene encodes CDR1 LGHDT and CDR2 YNNKEL (reference sequence). V lost 0 bases and J lost 4, with 10 bases in between. CDR3 sequence (DNA): TGTGCCAGCAGCCAAGACGGAGCGGAGTACGAGCAGTACTTC. This codes for CASSQDGAEYEQYF.

V usage is TRBV11-2 and J usage is TRBJ2-5; D is undetermined. Germline-derived CDR1 and CDR2 are SGHAT and FQNNGV. V was pared by 3 bases and J by 5 bases, with 4 bases between. The CDR3 is made up of 11 amino acids. The CDR3 nucleotides are TGTGCCAGCAGCTTCTTCGAGACCCAGTACTTC. Its translation: CASSFFETQYF.

The J gene is TRBJ2-7, the V gene TRBV12-3 or TRBV12-4; D not resolved. Trimming took off 6 bases at V and 6 bases at J, with 9 bases between the two ends. There are 11 residues in the CDR3. CDR3 region: CASSHGGEQYF. For the CDR3, the DNA is TGTGCCAGCAGCCACGGCGGCGAGCAGTACTTC.

The chain couples TRBV7-6 to TRBJ2-4; D not resolved. The germline V gene encodes CDR1 SGHVS and CDR2 FNYEAQ. CDR3 length: 14 amino acids. The ends were cut back, 5 bases at V and 0 bases at J, with 8 bases in the middle. The DNA for the CDR3 is TGTGCCAGCAGCCATCCAGGAGCCAAAAACATTCAGTACTTC. This translates into CASSHPGAKNIQYF.

The rearrangement joins TRBV4-1 to TRBJ1-6; 7 bases line up with TRBD1. Looked up from germline, CDR1 is MGHRA and CDR2 is YSYEKL. The CDR3 loop spans 15 amino acids. V was pared by 4 bases and J by 14 bases, with 14 bases of the junction left unmatched. This CDR3 reads CASSPIGTAAPTLHF. In DNA, the CDR3 is TGCGCCAGCAGCCCCATTGGGACAGCCGCCCCCACCCTCCACTTT.

The genes are TRBV9 and TRBJ1-2; no firm D call. V lost 3 bases and J 4 bases, leaving 7 bases between the germline ends. CDR3 length: 12 residues. Germline CDR1 and CDR2: SGDLS and YYNGEE. As DNA, the CDR3 is TGTGCCAGCAGCGATTCCCTCTATGGCTACACCTTC. Its translation is CASSDSLYGYTF.

V and J are TRBV4-1 and TRBJ1-1; D gene unclear. This CDR3 contains 13 residues. In germline, CDR1 is MGHRA, CDR2 YSYEKL. Trimming shortened V by 0 bases and J by 9 bases, and 11 bases separated the two germline ends. CDR3 loop: CASSQDRRVKAFF. Here the CDR3 DNA reads TGCGCCAGCAGCCAAGATCGACGGGTCAAAGCTTTCTTT.

This clone turned up a few times. The chain combines TRBV7-9 with TRBJ1-6, with 7 positions matching TRBD1. Germline values: CDR1 SEHNR, CDR2 FQNEAQ (reference sequence). This CDR3 comprises 15 residues. V lost 6 bases, J lost 11 bases, and 13 bases stayed unmatched. The CDR3 sequence: CASSQIQGVGTPLHF. As DNA, the CDR3 is TGTGCCAGCAGTCAAATTCAGGGGGTAGGAACACCCCTCCACTTT.

This clone was seen more than once but under ten times. The rearrangement uses TRBV5-1 and TRBJ1-1; D ambiguous. CDR1 SGHRS and CDR2 YFSETQ come from the germline V gene. The CDR3 has 14 amino acids. V shed 3 bases and J shed 8 bases, with 17 bases lying between them. Here the CDR3 reads CASSSNVRPREAFF. In nucleotides, the CDR3 is TGCGCCAGCAGCTCCAACGTCAGACCGAGGGAAGCTTTCTTT.

The CDR3 DNA sequence: TGTGCCAGCAGGTGGGACAGAAGCACAGATACGCAGTATTTT. Its protein product is CASRWDRSTDTQYF. This sequence joins TRBV5-4 and TRBJ2-3; 7 bases match TRBD1. Germline assignment: CDR1 SGHNT and CDR2 YYREEE (reference sequence). This CDR3 region has 14 residues. The J segment lost 0 bases and the V segment lost 5 bases, leaving 3 bases of the junction unmatched.

This chain links TRBV5-6 with TRBJ1-1; D remains ambiguous. V lost 5 bases, J lost 5 bases, and 10 bases lay in between. The length of the CDR3 is 12 residues. CDR1 is SGHDT, CDR2 YYEEEE, per germline. The CDR3 DNA is TGTGCCAGCAGTATGCTAGGAACTGAAGCTTTCTTT. Translation: CASSMLGTEAFF.

The chain uses TRBV5-1 and TRBJ2-1; D may be TRBD2 (6 bases). Germline CDR1 is SGHRS and CDR2 is YFSETQ. The ends were cut back, 0 bases at V and 0 bases at J, with 7 bases in the middle. CDR3 length equals 15 residues. The CDR3 is CASSLDSGSYNEQFF. The CDR3, as DNA: TGCGCCAGCAGCTTGGATAGCGGCTCCTACAATGAGCAGTTCTTC.

The chain recombines TRBV4-1 with TRBJ2-1; 14 nucleotides align to TRBD2. CDR3 length: 17 residues. The germline V gene encodes CDR1 MGHRA and CDR2 YSYEKL. Trimming took 6 bases from V and 5 from J; bases not matched to a gene: 9. This CDR3 is CASSRAGLAGDHNEQFF. The CDR3 DNA follows: TGCGCCAGCAGTCGTGCGGGACTAGCGGGGGACCACAATGAGCAGTTCTTC.

The chain recombines TRBV11-3 with TRBJ2-1, with D perhaps TRBD2 (7 bases). This CDR3 spans 13 amino acids. Trimming took off 2 bases at V and 10 bases at J, with 12 bases between the two ends. From germline, CDR1 is SGHNT and CDR2 YENEEA. CDR3 in DNA: TGTGCCAGCAGCTTAAGGGGGAGGGGAGAGCAGTTCTTC. It is translated as CASSLRGRGEQFF.

The chain couples TRBV14 to TRBJ1-5; D unresolved. With 3 bases removed from V and 8 bases from J, the gap between germline ends came to 11 bases. Germline V lookup: CDR1 SGHDN, CDR2 FVKESK. The CDR3 is 13 residues long. The CDR3 sequence: CASSQNEGEPQHF. The CDR3 nucleotides read TGTGCCAGCAGCCAGAATGAGGGTGAGCCCCAGCATTTT.

The CDR3 here is CASSLVGGDTQYF. The CDR3 DNA follows: TGTGCCAGCAGTTTAGTGGGAGGGGATACGCAGTATTTT. The chain joins TRBV6-5 to TRBJ2-3; the match to TRBD2 covers 7 bases. CDR3 length equals 13 residues. The V gene's germline CDR1 is MNHEY and CDR2 SVGAGI. V dropped 4 bases and J dropped 6; count of bases not matched to a gene: 4.

This chain uses TRBV7-9 with TRBJ1-3; unclear D gene. V was shortened by 5 bases and J by 4 bases, with 15 bases between the two germline ends. The CDR3 contains 15 residues. Germline CDR1 is SEHNR and CDR2 is FQNEAQ (reference sequence). CDR3 protein: CASSERAGGGNTIYF. The CDR3 DNA follows: TGTGCCAGCAGCGAACGTGCAGGAGGAGGAAACACCATATATTTT.